Presented here are 15 T cell receptor beta chains from one specimen sequenced in a study of metastatic and nonmetastatic thyroid tumors. Through MiXCR, TCRdb re-clonotyped the PCR reads. The sample holds approximately 15,000 clones, 12% seen once. Patients were all untreated before their thyroid surgery. Sequenced material: blood. Every receptor here comes from a female donor with papillary thyroid cancer or a benign thyroid nodule (not recorded which). Some clones in this sample may be carry-over from other donors' samples.

This clone was seen ten or more times. This sequence joins TRBV3-1 and TRBJ1-4, with 9 bases aligning to TRBD1. Germline-derived CDR1 and CDR2 are LGHDT and YNNKEL (reference sequence). J was trimmed by 8 bases and V by 4 bases; bases with no gene match: 11. CDR3 length: 16 amino acids. The chain's CDR3 is CASSPVWDRAGEKLFF. Written as DNA, the CDR3 is TGTGCCAGCAGCCCCGTATGGGACAGGGCCGGGGAAAAACTGTTTTTT. Filled out from reference TRBV3-1 and TRBJ1-4, the complete variable domain reads DTAVSQTPKYLVTQMGNDKSIKCEQNLGHDTMYWYKQDSKKFLKIMFSYNNKELIINETVPNRFSPKSPDKAHLNLHINSLELGDSAVYFCASSPVWDRAGEKLFFGSGTQLSVL.

This clone was observed at least ten times. The chain uses TRBV11-3 and TRBJ2-5; TRBD1 matches 7 bases. V was pared by 6 bases and J by 2 bases, with 12 bases of the junction left unmatched. Germline V gene lookup returns CDR1 SGHNT and CDR2 YENEEA. The CDR3 is 16 amino acids. The CDR3 nucleotides read TGTGCCAGCAGTAAAAGACAGGGAACGGAGCAAGAGACCCAGTACTTC. Protein: CASSKRQGTEQETQYF.

This clone showed up many times. Since a much larger clone is just one base distant, this may be a read error. This chain joins TRBV6-5 and TRBJ1-5; TRBD1 might be the D (6 bases). Trimming removed 2 bases at V and 6 bases at J, with 11 bases between. This CDR3 spans 14 amino acids. Germline V gene lookup returns CDR1 MNHEY and CDR2 SVGAGI. The CDR3 sequence is CASSYRGNSQPQHF. As DNA, the CDR3 is TGTGCCAGCAGTTACAGGGGGAACAGTCAGCCCCAGCATTTT.

This clone is classed as medium-sized. The chain couples TRBV12-3 or TRBV12-4 to TRBJ1-2; D is unresolved. The length of the CDR3 is 11 residues. V was clipped by 1 base and J by 4 bases, with 1 base between them. CDR3 region: CASSLGYGYTF. The CDR3 coding sequence is TGTGCCAGCAGTTTAGGCTATGGCTACACCTTC.

This clone was recorded at least ten times. The J gene is TRBJ2-6, the V gene TRBV9; a weak D match, TRBD2 (5 bases). This CDR3 contains 17 residues. Trimming left V 3 bases short and J 0 bases short, with 13 bases between. CDR1 and CDR2 (germline): SGDLS, YYNGEE. The CDR3: CASSATSGSSGANVLTF. CDR3 nucleotide sequence: TGTGCCAGCAGCGCGACCTCTGGGAGCTCTGGGGCCAACGTCCTGACTTTC.

The sample holds a few counts of this clone. This chain joins TRBV19 and TRBJ1-1; D not resolved. Trimming cost V 3 bases and J 2 bases, with 10 bases left between them. This CDR3 spans 14 amino acids. CDR1 LNHDA and CDR2 SQIVND come from the germline V gene (reference sequence). CDR3 residues: CASSIWQVNTEAFF. The CDR3 DNA sequence: TGTGCCAGTAGTATTTGGCAGGTTAACACTGAAGCTTTCTTT.

This clone was counted ten times or more. The chain links TRBV5-1 to TRBJ2-2; 10 bases agree with TRBD2. Germline CDR1 reads SGHRS; CDR2 reads YFSETQ. Trimming cost V 5 bases and J 4 bases; bases outside gene matches: 8. The CDR3 covers 16 residues. The chain's CDR3 is CASSLQAGGATGELFF. The CDR3 DNA reads as TGCGCCAGCAGTCTTCAAGCGGGAGGGGCCACCGGGGAGCTGTTTTTT.

In its sample, this clone was seen many times. The chain combines TRBV20-1 with TRBJ2-5; D unresolved. Deletions cut 6 bases from V and 5 bases from J, with 16 bases between. The CDR3 is made up of 13 amino acids. CDR1 is DFQATT and CDR2 is SNEGSKA in the germline V gene (reference sequence). CDR3 bases: TGCAGTGCGAGTGCCAGGTTGAGGGAGACCCAGTACTTC. This codes for CSASARLRETQYF.

This clone was observed many times. This chain uses TRBV19 with TRBJ2-2, with TRBD1 matching over 7 bases. Germline CDR1 LNHDA, CDR2 SQIVND (reference sequence). Trimming cost V 5 bases and J 7 bases; bases outside gene matches: 10. The CDR3 runs 15 residues. DNA for the CDR3: TGTGCCAGTAGTGCCTGGAAGGGGGCGGGCGGGGAGCTGTTTTTT. Translated: CASSAWKGAGGELFF. Combining the CDR3 with reference TRBV19 and TRBJ2-2 gives the whole variable domain DGGITQSPKYLFRKEGQNVTLSCEQNLNHDAMYWYRQDPGQGLRLIYYSQIVNDFQKGDIAEGYSVSREKKESFPLTVTSAQKNPTAFYLCASSAWKGAGGELFFGEGSRLTVL.

This clone is medium-sized in the sample. The chain's CDR3 is CASSLGINYGYTF. CDR3 coding DNA: TGTGCCAGCAGCTTAGGTATTAACTATGGCTACACCTTC. The chain uses TRBV7-2 and TRBJ1-2, with D uncertain. With 1 base removed from V and 1 base from J, the gap between germline ends came to 4 bases. Germline CDR1 and CDR2: SGHTA and FQGNSA. This CDR3 region has 13 residues.

This clone was recorded many times. This chain uses TRBV3-1 with TRBJ2-2; D not resolved. Germline values: CDR1 LGHDT, CDR2 YNNKEL (reference sequence). The length of the CDR3 is 13 residues. Trimming removed 4 bases from V and 1 base from J, with 4 bases in between. DNA for the CDR3: TGTGCCAGCAGCCGCGAGAACACCGGGGAGCTGTTTTTT. It encodes CASSRENTGELFF.

This clone was observed at least ten times. The chain recombines TRBV5-1 with TRBJ2-2; 8 bases map to TRBD1. The V gene end was trimmed by 6 bases and the J gene end by 6 bases; junction bases not matched to a gene: 7. CDR1 and CDR2 (germline): SGHRS, YFSETQ. This CDR3 is 14 amino acids long. CDR3 in amino acids: CASTSGTGPGELFF. Here the CDR3 DNA reads TGCGCCAGCACCTCCGGGACAGGCCCCGGGGAGCTGTTTTTT.

This clone was found many times. The V gene is TRBV7-9, the J gene TRBJ2-5; D is possibly TRBD1 (5 bases). The V end was cut by 2 bases, the J end by 9 bases, with 7 bases between. This CDR3 is built from 11 residues. Germline V gene data show CDR1 as SEHNR and CDR2 as FQNEAQ (reference sequence). The CDR3 loop is CASSLLGAQYF. The CDR3 nucleotides read TGTGCCAGCAGCTTATTAGGGGCCCAGTACTTC.

This clone came up many times. This rearrangement joins TRBV10-3 to TRBJ1-1, with 7 bases identical to TRBD1. Germline trimming cut 2 bases from V and 5 bases from J; bases unmatched to any gene: 11. This CDR3 contains 16 residues. Germline CDR1 reads ENHRY; CDR2 reads SYGVKD. CDR3 bases: TGTGCCATCAGTGAGGGCGACAGGGTAAGATATACTGAAGCTTTCTTT. Translation gives CAISEGDRVRYTEAFF.

This clone was observed many times. The V and J genes are TRBV30 and TRBJ1-5; maybe TRBD1 (5 bases). Germline values: CDR1 GTSNPN, CDR2 SVGIG (reference sequence). The length of the CDR3 is 15 residues. Trimming stripped 1 base from V and 6 bases from J, with 16 bases between. This CDR3 is CAWSARGAQSQPQHF. The CDR3 DNA reads TGTGCCTGGAGTGCACGAGGGGCGCAGAGTCAGCCCCAGCATTTT.